The T cell receptor (beta chain) described here comes from a study of siplizumab effects on memory and regulatory T cells. General study results and limits: Memory T cells appeared less diverse than naive cells, which seemed to contribute substantially to alloresponse.

In germline, CDR1 is LNHDA, CDR2 SQIVND (reference sequence). Deletions cut 3 bases from V and 7 bases from J, with 9 bases between. CDR3 length equals 13 residues. Worth noting for this clone: Antigen: not known.

Assayed TCR templates numbered roughly 93,000 for each sample. The repertoire was sequenced with immunoSEQ multiplex PCR; TCRdb's copy has only in-frame clones and lacks some. The table includes about 120,000 clones, about 95% detected once. The TCR originated in a human donor in good health. The chain joins TRBV19 to TRBJ1-4; D is uncertain. Material for sequencing was non-Treg CD4+ T cells sorted from blood. CDR3 loop: CASSMSGGEKLFF. The DNA of the CDR3 is TGTGCCAGTAGTATGTCCGGCGGTGAAAAACTGTTTTTT.